Listed below are T cell receptor beta chains from one sample, sequenced in a study of early T cells in non-severe SARS-CoV-2 infection. TCRdb reanalysed the 5' RACE reads using MiXCR and keeps one entry per CDR3 protein. The sample carries tens of thousands of distinct CDR3 sequences, roughly 12% recorded once. Material: whole blood. The source is an adult who was a healthcare worker with PCR-confirmed SARS-CoV-2 infection or an uninfected control (not recorded which). CDR3s include the opening cysteine and the closing phenylalanine or tryptophan. A D gene is named only where the DNA matches it firmly. For some rows the clone size is stated as once, few or many, or as a class when expanded; others skip it.

clone_size: many
cdr3_length: 12
j_call: TRBJ2-5
d_call: NA
v_call: TRBV20-1
cdr3_nt: TGCAGTGCCAGGACATCCGCTGGGACCCAGTACTTC
cdr3_aa: CSARTSAGTQYF

clone_size: many
cdr3_length: 12
j_call: TRBJ2-7
d_call: NA
v_call: TRBV18
cdr3_nt: TGTGCCAGCTCAGCCAGCCCCTACGAGCAGTACTTC
cdr3_aa: CASSASPYEQYF

clone_size: many
cdr3_length: 15
j_call: TRBJ2-5
d_call: TRBD2
v_call: TRBV20-1
cdr3_nt: TGCAGTGCTAGAGACAGACTAGCGGGGGAAGAGACCCAGTACTTC
cdr3_aa: CSARDRLAGEETQYF

clone_size: NA
cdr3_length: 13
j_call: TRBJ1-2
d_call: TRBD1
v_call: TRBV29-1
cdr3_nt: TGCAGCCTAAACAGGGGCGCGGACTATGGCTACACCTTC
cdr3_aa: CSLNRGADYGYTF

clone_size: few
cdr3_length: 12
j_call: TRBJ2-3
d_call: NA
v_call: TRBV29-1
cdr3_nt: TGCAGCGTTGGAGCGGGTACAGATACGCAGTATTTT
cdr3_aa: CSVGAGTDTQYF

clone_size: many
cdr3_length: 16
j_call: TRBJ2-1
d_call: TRBD2
v_call: TRBV2
cdr3_nt: TGTGCCAGCAGTGAGTTCGGCGGGAGGTCCTACAATGAGCAGTTCTTC
cdr3_aa: CASSEFGGRSYNEQFF

clone_size: once
cdr3_length: 15
j_call: TRBJ2-7
d_call: TRBD2
v_call: TRBV6-5
cdr3_nt: TGTGCCAGCAGTTACTCGCCGGGACTAGCGGAAGAGCAGTACTTC
cdr3_aa: CASSYSPGLAEEQYF

clone_size: many
cdr3_length: 13
j_call: TRBJ2-7
d_call: NA
v_call: TRBV20-1
cdr3_nt: TGCAGTGCTAGTAAACTTGGACTATACGAGCAGTACTTC
cdr3_aa: CSASKLGLYEQYF

clone_size: many
cdr3_length: 16
j_call: TRBJ2-6
d_call: NA
v_call: TRBV6-5
cdr3_nt: TGTGCCAGCAGTCTCCGACGGAACTCTGGGGCCAACGTCCTGACTTTC
cdr3_aa: CASSLRRNSGANVLTF

clone_size: NA
cdr3_length: 12
j_call: TRBJ1-1
d_call: NA
v_call: TRBV29-1
cdr3_nt: TGCAGCGTTGAAGCGATAAACACTGAAGCTTTCTTT
cdr3_aa: CSVEAINTEAFF

clone_size: few
cdr3_length: 13
j_call: TRBJ1-1
d_call: NA
v_call: TRBV5-4
cdr3_nt: TGTGCCAGCCACGAGGCGGGATGGCCTGCAGCTTTCTTT
cdr3_aa: CASHEAGWPAAFF

clone_size: NA
cdr3_length: 13
j_call: TRBJ1-1
d_call: NA
v_call: TRBV20-1
cdr3_nt: TGCAGCTCCCCCGGCAGGGGGAACACTGAAGCTTTCTTT
cdr3_aa: CSSPGRGNTEAFF

clone_size: few
cdr3_length: 13
j_call: TRBJ2-1
d_call: NA
v_call: TRBV18
cdr3_nt: TGTGCCAGCTCACCACCTAATAGCAATGAGCAGTTCTTC
cdr3_aa: CASSPPNSNEQFF

clone_size: few
cdr3_length: 13
j_call: TRBJ2-5
d_call: NA
v_call: TRBV5-1
cdr3_nt: TGCGCCAGCAGCTCCATCGATGGCGAGACCCAGTACTTC
cdr3_aa: CASSSIDGETQYF

clone_size: many
cdr3_length: 11
j_call: TRBJ2-3
d_call: NA
v_call: TRBV19
cdr3_nt: TGTGCCAGTAGTGAAAGAGATACGCAGTATTTT
cdr3_aa: CASSERDTQYF

clone_size: few
cdr3_length: 11
j_call: TRBJ2-3
d_call: NA
v_call: TRBV29-1
cdr3_nt: TGCAGCCTGGGGGTCGCAGATACGCAGTATTTT
cdr3_aa: CSLGVADTQYF

clone_size: few
cdr3_length: 15
j_call: TRBJ2-1
d_call: TRBD2
v_call: TRBV18
cdr3_nt: TGTGCCAGCTCACCTACTAGCGGGAGGGGAAATGAGCAGTTCTTC
cdr3_aa: CASSPTSGRGNEQFF

clone_size: NA
cdr3_length: 14
j_call: TRBJ2-7
d_call: TRBD1
v_call: TRBV7-2
cdr3_nt: TGTGCCAGCAGCCTGAGACAGGGGGTTTTGGAGCAGTACTTC
cdr3_aa: CASSLRQGVLEQYF

clone_size: few
cdr3_length: 12
j_call: TRBJ1-2
d_call: TRBD1
v_call: TRBV28
cdr3_nt: TGTGCCTGGGGGACAGGGGACTATGGCTACACCTTC
cdr3_aa: CAWGTGDYGYTF

clone_size: NA
cdr3_length: 15
j_call: TRBJ2-1
d_call: TRBD1
v_call: TRBV25-1
cdr3_nt: TGTGCCAGCAAAGGTGGGGACAGGGGGCTCAATGAGCAGTTCTTC
cdr3_aa: CASKGGDRGLNEQFF

clone_size: medium-sized
cdr3_length: 10
j_call: TRBJ2-7
d_call: NA
v_call: TRBV2
cdr3_nt: TGTGCCAGCAGTGATTACGAGCAGTACTTC
cdr3_aa: CASSDYEQYF

clone_size: NA
cdr3_length: 11
j_call: TRBJ2-3
d_call: NA
v_call: TRBV20-1
cdr3_nt: TGCAGTGTAGGGAACACAGATACGCAGTATTTT
cdr3_aa: CSVGNTDTQYF

clone_size: NA
cdr3_length: 17
j_call: TRBJ2-7
d_call: TRBD2
v_call: TRBV7-2
cdr3_nt: TGTGCCAGCAGCTCTGGACTAGCGGGAGGGCTGGCCTACGAGCAGTACTTC
cdr3_aa: CASSSGLAGGLAYEQYF

clone_size: few
cdr3_length: 15
j_call: TRBJ1-1
d_call: NA
v_call: TRBV15
cdr3_nt: TGTGCCACCAGAGTCCGCCGGGGGGGGCCGACTGAAGCTTTCTTT
cdr3_aa: CATRVRRGGPTEAFF

clone_size: few
cdr3_length: 14
j_call: TRBJ2-5
d_call: TRBD1
v_call: TRBV6-5
cdr3_nt: TGTGCCAGCACGGGAGACAGGGGGACAGAGACCCAGTACTTC
cdr3_aa: CASTGDRGTETQYF

clone_size: few
cdr3_length: 16
j_call: TRBJ2-5
d_call: NA
v_call: TRBV7-9
cdr3_nt: TGTGCCAGCAGCCCGAATTTCCAGCTGAGCTCTAGTTCCCAGTACTTC
cdr3_aa: CASSPNFQLSSSSQYF

clone_size: medium-sized
cdr3_length: 13
j_call: TRBJ1-2
d_call: NA
v_call: TRBV7-3
cdr3_nt: TGTGCCAGCAGCTTTTATGGCGGCTATGGCTACACCTTC
cdr3_aa: CASSFYGGYGYTF

clone_size: few
cdr3_length: 16
j_call: TRBJ2-6
d_call: TRBD1
v_call: TRBV19
cdr3_nt: TGTGCCAGTACAGACAGGGGGCCCTCTGGGGCCAACGTCCTGACTTTC
cdr3_aa: CASTDRGPSGANVLTF

clone_size: many
cdr3_length: 15
j_call: TRBJ2-7
d_call: NA
v_call: TRBV5-5
cdr3_nt: TGTGCCAGCAGCTTGGCGCAGACTGGAGTCTACGAGCAGTACTTC
cdr3_aa: CASSLAQTGVYEQYF

clone_size: many
cdr3_length: 15
j_call: TRBJ2-5
d_call: TRBD2
v_call: TRBV7-9
cdr3_nt: TGTGCCAGCAGCTCCGGACTAGCGGAGGGGGAGACCCAGTACTTC
cdr3_aa: CASSSGLAEGETQYF

clone_size: few
cdr3_length: 14
j_call: TRBJ2-7
d_call: TRBD2
v_call: TRBV27
cdr3_nt: TGTGCCAGCAGTTTAGCGGGAGTCCCCTACGAGCAGTACTTC
cdr3_aa: CASSLAGVPYEQYF

clone_size: many
cdr3_length: 15
j_call: TRBJ1-6
d_call: NA
v_call: TRBV19
cdr3_nt: TGTGCCAGTAGACCCCAAGGGGGTTATAATTCACCCCTCCACTTT
cdr3_aa: CASRPQGGYNSPLHF

clone_size: NA
cdr3_length: 12
j_call: TRBJ1-2
d_call: NA
v_call: TRBV27
cdr3_nt: TGTGCCAGCAGAGGGGCAGGAGGTGGCTACACCTTC
cdr3_aa: CASRGAGGGYTF

clone_size: few
cdr3_length: 14
j_call: TRBJ2-3
d_call: NA
v_call: TRBV29-1
cdr3_nt: TGCAGCGTTGAAGACAGGCCTTACACAGATACGCAGTATTTT
cdr3_aa: CSVEDRPYTDTQYF

clone_size: many
cdr3_length: 16
j_call: TRBJ2-7
d_call: TRBD1
v_call: TRBV18
cdr3_nt: TGTGCCAGCTCACAGATCGGACAGGGGCCTTCCTACGAGCAGTACTTC
cdr3_aa: CASSQIGQGPSYEQYF

clone_size: few
cdr3_length: 13
j_call: TRBJ1-1
d_call: NA
v_call: TRBV20-1
cdr3_nt: TGCAGTGCTACCAGGGTCATGAACACTGAAGCTTTCTTT
cdr3_aa: CSATRVMNTEAFF

clone_size: many
cdr3_length: 17
j_call: TRBJ2-6
d_call: NA
v_call: TRBV7-4
cdr3_nt: TGTGCCAGCAGCCCAGGAGCTAGGGACTCTGGGGCCAACGTCCTGACTTTC
cdr3_aa: CASSPGARDSGANVLTF

clone_size: few
cdr3_length: 15
j_call: TRBJ2-1
d_call: NA
v_call: TRBV7-8
cdr3_nt: TGTGCCAGCCGCGAGGGTGGCAAGGACTACAATGAGCAGTTCTTC
cdr3_aa: CASREGGKDYNEQFF

clone_size: few
cdr3_length: 14
j_call: TRBJ2-7
d_call: NA
v_call: TRBV12-5
cdr3_nt: TGTGCTAGTGGTCTGTGGACTTCCCTATACGAGCAGTACTTC
cdr3_aa: CASGLWTSLYEQYF

clone_size: NA
cdr3_length: 14
j_call: TRBJ1-2
d_call: NA
v_call: TRBV6-5
cdr3_nt: TGTGCCAGCAGTTACGACGGGATTAACTATGGCTACACCTTC
cdr3_aa: CASSYDGINYGYTF

clone_size: NA
cdr3_length: 11
j_call: TRBJ2-7
d_call: NA
v_call: TRBV11-2
cdr3_nt: TGTGCCAGTTCTAGCGATCACGAGCAGTACTTC
cdr3_aa: CASSSDHEQYF

clone_size: few
cdr3_length: 13
j_call: TRBJ2-1
d_call: TRBD1
v_call: TRBV29-1
cdr3_nt: TGCAGCGTACGACAGGGGGCAGGCAATGAGCAGTTCTTC
cdr3_aa: CSVRQGAGNEQFF

clone_size: few
cdr3_length: 16
j_call: TRBJ2-2
d_call: TRBD2
v_call: TRBV19
cdr3_nt: TGTGCCAGCACACTAGCGGGGGGGCTTGGCACCGGGGAGCTGTTTTTT
cdr3_aa: CASTLAGGLGTGELFF

clone_size: many
cdr3_length: 19
j_call: TRBJ1-5
d_call: NA
v_call: TRBV6-1
cdr3_nt: TGTGCCAGCAGTCAATTAAGGGTCAGGCATTACGTTGGCAATCAGCCCCAGCATTTT
cdr3_aa: CASSQLRVRHYVGNQPQHF

clone_size: few
cdr3_length: 12
j_call: TRBJ2-7
d_call: TRBD1
v_call: TRBV29-1
cdr3_nt: TGCAGCGTTGCAGGGGGTCGTGGCGAGCAGTACTTC
cdr3_aa: CSVAGGRGEQYF

clone_size: many
cdr3_length: 14
j_call: TRBJ2-7
d_call: NA
v_call: TRBV11-2
cdr3_nt: TGTGCCAGCAGCTTACGCCCGGGATCCTACGAGCAGTACTTC
cdr3_aa: CASSLRPGSYEQYF

clone_size: many
cdr3_length: 12
j_call: TRBJ2-1
d_call: NA
v_call: TRBV6-6
cdr3_nt: TGTGCCAGCAGTTACTCCAGCGTAGCAGGATTCTTC
cdr3_aa: CASSYSSVAGFF

clone_size: few
cdr3_length: 13
j_call: TRBJ2-5
d_call: TRBD1
v_call: TRBV20-1
cdr3_nt: TGCAGTGCTAGGGGACAGGGGATAAAGACCCAGTACTTC
cdr3_aa: CSARGQGIKTQYF

clone_size: many
cdr3_length: 18
j_call: TRBJ2-3
d_call: TRBD2
v_call: TRBV7-8
cdr3_nt: TGTGCCAGCAGCCTCCCGGGACTAGCGGGGGAAAGCACAGATACGCAGTATTTT
cdr3_aa: CASSLPGLAGESTDTQYF

clone_size: NA
cdr3_length: 15
j_call: TRBJ2-4
d_call: TRBD2
v_call: TRBV5-1
cdr3_nt: TGCGCCAGCAGCTTAGGCGGGGGGGCCGAAAACATTCAGTACTTC
cdr3_aa: CASSLGGGAENIQYF

clone_size: NA
cdr3_length: 14
j_call: TRBJ2-3
d_call: NA
v_call: TRBV18
cdr3_nt: TGTGCCAGCTCACCCCCGTGGGACCCGGATACGCAGTATTTT
cdr3_aa: CASSPPWDPDTQYF

clone_size: many
cdr3_length: 13
j_call: TRBJ2-7
d_call: NA
v_call: TRBV11-1
cdr3_nt: TGTGCCAGCAGCCGTTTGGAGGGTTCGGAGCAGTACTTC
cdr3_aa: CASSRLEGSEQYF

clone_size: NA
cdr3_length: 15
j_call: TRBJ2-7
d_call: TRBD1
v_call: TRBV6-4
cdr3_nt: TGTGCCAGCAGTGGTCGGACAGGGCGAACCGACGAGCAGTACTTC
cdr3_aa: CASSGRTGRTDEQYF

clone_size: few
cdr3_length: 13
j_call: TRBJ1-2
d_call: TRBD1
v_call: TRBV7-9
cdr3_nt: TGTGCCAGCAGCCGTGGACAGGGTAAAGGCTACACCTTC
cdr3_aa: CASSRGQGKGYTF